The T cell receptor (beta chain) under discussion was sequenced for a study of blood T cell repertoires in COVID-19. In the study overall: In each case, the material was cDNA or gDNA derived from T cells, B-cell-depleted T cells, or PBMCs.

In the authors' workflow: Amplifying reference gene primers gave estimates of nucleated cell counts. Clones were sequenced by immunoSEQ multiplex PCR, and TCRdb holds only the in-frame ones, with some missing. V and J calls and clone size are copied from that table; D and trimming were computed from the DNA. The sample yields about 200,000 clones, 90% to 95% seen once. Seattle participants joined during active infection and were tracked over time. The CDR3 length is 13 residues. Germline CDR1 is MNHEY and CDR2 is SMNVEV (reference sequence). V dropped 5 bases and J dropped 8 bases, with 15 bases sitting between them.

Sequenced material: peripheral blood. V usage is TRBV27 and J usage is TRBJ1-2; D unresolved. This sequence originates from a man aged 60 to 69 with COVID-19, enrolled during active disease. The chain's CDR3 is CASSPGLRGGYTF. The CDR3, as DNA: TGTGCCAGCAGTCCGGGTCTTCGAGGCGGCTACACCTTC.